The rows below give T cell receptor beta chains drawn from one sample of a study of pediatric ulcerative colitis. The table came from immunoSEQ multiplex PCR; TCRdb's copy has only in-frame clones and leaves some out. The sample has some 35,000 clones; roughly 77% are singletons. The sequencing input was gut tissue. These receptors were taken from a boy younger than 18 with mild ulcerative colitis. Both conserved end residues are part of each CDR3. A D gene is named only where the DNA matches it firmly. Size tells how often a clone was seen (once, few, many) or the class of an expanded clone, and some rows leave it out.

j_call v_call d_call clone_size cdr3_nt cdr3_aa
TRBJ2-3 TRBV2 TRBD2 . TGTGCCGAGCAGGCGGGGGGTATGACTAGCACAGATACGCAGTATTTT CAEQAGGMTSTDTQYF
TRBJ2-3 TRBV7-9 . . TGTGCCAGCAGCTTAGGGCTTCTCGGGCGCACAGATACGCAGTATTTT CASSLGLLGRTDTQYF
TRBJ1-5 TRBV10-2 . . TGCGCCAGCAGCGAGGTTGAATCAGCCCCCCAGCATTTT CASSEVESAPQHF
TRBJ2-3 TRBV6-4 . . TGTGCCAGCAGTGACTCAGCCACAGATACGCAGTATTTT CASSDSATDTQYF
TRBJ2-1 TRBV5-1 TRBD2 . TGCGCCAGCAGCTGGAGCGGGGGGGCTGATGAGCAGTTCTTC CASSWSGGADEQFF
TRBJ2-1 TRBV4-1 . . TGCGCCAGCAGCCAAGATCTAGGTTATGAGCAGTTCTTC CASSQDLGYEQFF
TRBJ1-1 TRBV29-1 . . TGCAGCGTCACCTTTTGGACTGAAGCTTTCTTT CSVTFWTEAFF
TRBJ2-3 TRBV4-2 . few TGTGCCAGCAGCCAAGAAGGGGATACGCAGTATTTT CASSQEGDTQYF
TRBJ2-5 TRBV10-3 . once TGTGCCATCAGGGGCCGAAGGGCTCAAGAGACCCAGTACTTC CAIRGRRAQETQYF
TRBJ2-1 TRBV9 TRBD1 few TGTGCCAGCAGCGTAGCCCCCTTGGGGGCAGGGGGCTCCTACAATGAGCAGTTCTTC CASSVAPLGAGGSYNEQFF
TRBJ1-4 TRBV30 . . TGTGCCTGGAGGGCAAGGATCTTTAATGAAAAACTGTTTTTT CAWRARIFNEKLFF
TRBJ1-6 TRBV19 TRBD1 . TGTGCCAGTAGGAGGGGGCGAACTTCACCCCTCCACTTT CASRRGRTSPLHF
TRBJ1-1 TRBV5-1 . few TGCGCCAGCAGCTTGACGGGCAGGGAAAACCAAGCTTTCTTT CASSLTGRENQAFF
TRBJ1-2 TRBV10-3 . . TGTGCCATCAGTAAGTCGGGAAACCTAGTGTCTGGCTACACCTTC CAISKSGNLVSGYTF
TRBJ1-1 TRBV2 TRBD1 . TGTGCCAGCAAACGGTTGATTGGGACAGGGGCAACTGAAGCTTTCTTT CASKRLIGTGATEAFF
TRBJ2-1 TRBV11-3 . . TGTGCCAGCAGCTTAGGGCCGGAAACAAATGAGCAGTTCTTC CASSLGPETNEQFF
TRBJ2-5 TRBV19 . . TGTGCCAGTAGTATCCCCAGGGAGACCCAGTACTTC CASSIPRETQYF
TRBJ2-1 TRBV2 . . TGTGCCAGCAGTCCCTCTTTGCAGTGGTTCCGCGATGAGCAGTTCTTC CASSPSLQWFRDEQFF
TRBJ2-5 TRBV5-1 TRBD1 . TGCGCCAGCAGTCCATTTCCGGGACAGCAAGAGACCCAGTACTTC CASSPFPGQQETQYF
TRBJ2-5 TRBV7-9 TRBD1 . TGTGCCAGCAGCATAGACAGGGGTGCGACCCAGTACTTC CASSIDRGATQYF
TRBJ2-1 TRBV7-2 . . TGTGCCAGCACACGCGGGATTCACTACAATGAGCAGTTCTTC CASTRGIHYNEQFF
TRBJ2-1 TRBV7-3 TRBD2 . TGTGCCAGCAGCTTAACCTTCCTCGGGGGGTCGTACAATGAGCAGTTCTTC CASSLTFLGGSYNEQFF
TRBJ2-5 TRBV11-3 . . TGTGCCAGCAGCTTAGATCAGTCCCCAGAGACCCAGTACTTC CASSLDQSPETQYF
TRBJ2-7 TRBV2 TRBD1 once TGTGCCAGCACCTGGGACAGGGCTTACGAGCAGTACTTC CASTWDRAYEQYF
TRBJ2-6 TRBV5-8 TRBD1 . TGTGCCAGCACCCGATCCGGGACAGGGTCGGGGGCCAACGTCCTGACTTTC CASTRSGTGSGANVLTF
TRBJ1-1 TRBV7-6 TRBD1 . TGTGCCAGCAGCTTACGGACAGGCGCGAACACTGAAGCTTTCTTT CASSLRTGANTEAFF
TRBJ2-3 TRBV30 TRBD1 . TGTGCCTGGAGTCGACAGGGTCTGGATACGCAGTATTTT CAWSRQGLDTQYF
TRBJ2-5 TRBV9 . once TGTGCCAGCAGCGCGGGGGGACACCTACAAGAGACCCAGTACTTC CASSAGGHLQETQYF
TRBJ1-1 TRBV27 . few TGTGCCAGCATTGGCAGGTCGAGGGAAGCTTTCTTT CASIGRSREAFF
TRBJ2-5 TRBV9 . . TGTGCCAGCAACTTAGGAGGGCCTACCCTATTTAAAGAGACCCAGTACTTC CASNLGGPTLFKETQYF
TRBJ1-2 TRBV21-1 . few TGTGCCAGCAGCAGACAGGGGGCGCATGGCTACACCTTC CASSRQGAHGYTF
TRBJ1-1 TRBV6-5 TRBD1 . TGTGCCAGCAGTTACGGGACAGGGATTGGAGTCACTGAAGCTTTCTTT CASSYGTGIGVTEAFF
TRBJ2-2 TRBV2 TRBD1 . TGTGCCAGCAGTCCACAGGGGGCCGGGACCGGGGAGCTGTTTTTT CASSPQGAGTGELFF
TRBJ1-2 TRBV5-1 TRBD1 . TGCGCCAGCTCCCCGGGACAGGCCTTTGTGGGTGGCTACACCTTC CASSPGQAFVGGYTF
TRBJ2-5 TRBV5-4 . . TGTGCCAGCAGCTTGGGACAGATCCCAGAGACCCAGTACTTC CASSLGQIPETQYF
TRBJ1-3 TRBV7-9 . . TGTGCCAGCAGCCGACTTGGAAACACCATATATTTT CASSRLGNTIYF
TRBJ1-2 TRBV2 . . TGTGCCAGCAGTGGTGCCATAAACTATGGCTACACCTTC CASSGAINYGYTF